A selection of T cell receptor beta chains follows, all from one sample in a study of tumor-infiltrating lymphocytes in glioblastoma multiforme. TCRdb recomputed calls from the multiplex PCR reads with MiXCR, one row per CDR3 protein. In the table there are about 32,000 distinct CDR3 sequences, 60% to 75% of which are singletons. Material: brain tumor tissue. The receptors derive from a male donor with glioblastoma. Each CDR3 is given without its conserved first and last residue.

CDR3 | V
ASSPRDRHNQPQH | TRBV6-5
TSGLAFRQGRCNQPQH | TRBV12-5
ASSFPTSGANTGELF | TRBV11-3
ASSDSGARDEQY | TRBV6-1
NASGGFNEQF | TRBV20-1
SVTGTTTNFNGQF | TRBV29-1
ASSFADRAAF | TRBV13
ASSGGAGGNNEQF | TRBV6-1
TSILDIGGTEAF | TRBV11-2
SVDQGAFGYT | TRBV29-1
ASSPTGQGSYEQN | TRBV28
ASSYSWTSANEQF | TRBV6-5
ASNSYTKGIEAF | TRBV6-5
ASTTDGDQPQLQH | TRBV2
SATKESISYEQY | TRBV20-1
SARADRLNAEAF | TRBV20-1
ASSGSRVGGELF | TRBV2
SARDMGNEQF | TRBV20-1
ASRWGTGRNEQY | TRBV5-1
SVSSGSSFKEQF | TRBV29-1